A selection of T cell receptor beta chains follows, all from one sample in a study of identical twins. TCRdb independently ran MiXCR on the 5' RACE reads; one entry per CDR3 protein. The table lists about 890,000 distinct CDR3 sequences, about 12% of them singletons. Another study also made use of these data, one on yellow fever vaccine responses in identical twins.

Input material: PBMCs. These receptors were obtained from a young woman in good health. Each CDR3 is given with its conserved first and last residue. D genes are given only for firm matches. Clone sizes are given selectively: once, few, many, or a class where the clone is expanded.

>few|TRBV2|.|TRBJ2-3
CASSLEGFTDTQYF
TGTGCCAGCAGTCTAGAAGGTTTCACAGATACGCAGTATTTT
>many|TRBV6-6|.|TRBJ1-1
CASSLVGTTEAFF
TGTGCCAGCAGCCTCGTCGGTACCACTGAAGCTTTCTTT
>.|TRBV7-9|.|TRBJ2-7
CASSSPLGHYEQYF
TGTGCCAGCAGCTCGCCTCTAGGACACTACGAGCAGTACTTC
>few|TRBV7-9|.|TRBJ1-1
CASSLNPGAGKSWAFF
TGTGCCAGCAGCTTAAACCCCGGGGCAGGAAAAAGTTGGGCTTTCTTT
>many|TRBV3-1|.|TRBJ2-5
CASSQEAKRAGKGTQYF
TGTGCCAGCAGCCAAGAAGCCAAGAGGGCGGGGAAGGGGACCCAGTACTTC
>.|TRBV10-3|.|TRBJ2-2
CAISHPTGELFF
TGTGCCATCAGTCATCCCACCGGGGAGCTGTTTTTT
>few|TRBV10-3|.|TRBJ2-5
CAISESTGLQETQYF
TGTGCCATCAGTGAGTCAACAGGGTTACAAGAGACCCAGTACTTC
>.|TRBV7-8|TRBD2|TRBJ2-7
CASSSGLAGFSYEQYF
TGTGCCAGCAGTTCGGGACTAGCGGGGTTCTCCTACGAGCAGTACTTC
>.|TRBV20-1|.|TRBJ2-4
CSARTGLAKNIQYF
TGCAGTGCTAGGACCGGGCTAGCTAAAAACATTCAGTACTTC
>few|TRBV2|TRBD2|TRBJ2-1
CASITDRTSGYNEQFF
TGTGCCAGCATTACAGACAGGACTAGCGGGTACAATGAGCAGTTCTTC
>few|TRBV20-1|.|TRBJ2-7
CSARDGGVTYEQYF
TGCAGTGCTAGAGATGGCGGGGTGACCTACGAGCAGTACTTC
>many|TRBV24-1|TRBD1|TRBJ2-1
CATSDSTGTSYNEQFF
TGTGCCACCAGTGATTCGACAGGGACGAGTTACAATGAGCAGTTCTTC
>few|TRBV11-2|TRBD2|TRBJ2-1
CASSETSGGRNEQFF
TGTGCCAGCAGCGAGACTAGCGGGGGTCGCAATGAGCAGTTCTTC
>many|TRBV5-1|.|TRBJ2-3
CASRSSPATSTDTQYF
TGCGCCAGCAGATCGAGTCCGGCGACGAGCACAGATACGCAGTATTTT
>few|TRBV6-6|.|TRBJ2-2
CASSFESGELFF
TGTGCCAGCAGTTTCGAATCCGGGGAGCTGTTTTTT
>.|TRBV6-1|TRBD1|TRBJ2-7
CAIHRGPDEQYF
TGTGCCATACACAGGGGGCCGGACGAGCAGTACTTC
>few|TRBV12-3/TRBV12-4|.|TRBJ2-7
CASSFLSEQYF
TGTGCCAGCAGTTTCTTAAGCGAGCAGTACTTC
>.|TRBV23-1|.|TRBJ1-4
CASSQLSASGKLFF
TGCGCCAGCAGTCAACTCTCCGCCTCCGGAAAACTGTTTTTT
>few|TRBV10-3|.|TRBJ1-5
CAISPTGMVRDQPQHF
TGTGCCATCAGTCCAACAGGGATGGTGCGGGATCAGCCCCAGCATTTT
>.|TRBV11-2|TRBD2|TRBJ2-7
CASSPPGLAGGGSYEQYF
TGTGCCAGCAGCCCCCCGGGACTAGCGGGAGGCGGTTCGTACGAGCAGTACTTC
>few|TRBV7-2|TRBD2|TRBJ2-2
CASSLGSPSGRSGELFF
TGTGCCAGCAGCTTAGGGTCCCCTAGCGGGAGATCCGGGGAGCTGTTTTTT
>few|TRBV7-8|.|TRBJ2-3
CASSLGLDRNTDTQYF
TGTGCCAGCAGCTTAGGTTTAGACCGAAACACAGATACGCAGTATTTT
>.|TRBV25-1|TRBD2|TRBJ2-1
CASSESSRTSGRALVGNEQFF
TGTGCCAGCAGTGAATCATCCAGGACTAGCGGGAGGGCCTTGGTGGGTAATGAGCAGTTCTTC
>few|TRBV20-1|.|TRBJ1-2
CSARDGVANYGYTF
TGCAGTGCTAGAGATGGGGTAGCTAACTATGGCTACACCTTC
>few|TRBV28|.|TRBJ2-7
CASTRAYEQYF
TGTGCCAGCACCAGGGCCTACGAGCAGTACTTC
>.|TRBV4-1|TRBD1|TRBJ1-4
CASSRSGTATNEKLFF
TGCGCCAGCAGCCGCTCCGGGACAGCAACTAATGAAAAACTGTTTTTT
>.|TRBV19|TRBD1|TRBJ1-5
CASKKGTGGNQPQHF
TGTGCCAGTAAGAAGGGGACAGGGGGCAATCAGCCCCAGCATTTT
>few|TRBV7-2|TRBD2|TRBJ2-1
CASSSSLAGGVNEQFF
TGTGCCAGCAGCTCCTCGCTAGCGGGAGGGGTTAATGAGCAGTTCTTC
>many|TRBV7-9|.|TRBJ2-1
CASSPSLEFSYNEQFF
TGTGCCAGCAGCCCCTCTCTGGAGTTCTCTTACAATGAGCAGTTCTTC
>few|TRBV27|TRBD1|TRBJ1-1
CASSKQGMGTEAFF
TGTGCCAGCAGCAAACAGGGGATGGGTACTGAAGCTTTCTTT
>few|TRBV3-1|.|TRBJ2-1
CASSQDRVGPKVGNEQFF
TGTGCCAGCAGCCAAGATCGAGTAGGGCCGAAGGTCGGCAATGAGCAGTTCTTC
>few|TRBV6-1|TRBD1|TRBJ1-1
CASSPGTGSSAFF
TGTGCCAGCAGTCCTGGGACAGGGAGTTCGGCTTTCTTT
>.|TRBV12-3/TRBV12-4|.|TRBJ1-4
CASSLMEATNEKLFF
TGTGCCAGCAGTTTAATGGAGGCGACTAATGAAAAACTGTTTTTT
>many|TRBV28|.|TRBJ1-5
CASSLISQPQHF
TGTGCCAGCAGTTTGATCAGCCAGCCCCAGCATTTT
>.|TRBV29-1|TRBD2|TRBJ2-2
CSVKAGGANTGELFF
TGCAGCGTTAAAGCGGGGGGGGCGAACACCGGGGAGCTGTTTTTT
>.|TRBV7-8|.|TRBJ2-2
CASSLDSSGELFF
TGTGCCAGCAGCTTAGATAGTTCCGGGGAGCTGTTTTTT
>few|TRBV28|.|TRBJ1-1
CASSPLGGDERAFF
TGTGCCAGCAGTCCCCTCGGCGGGGATGAGAGAGCTTTCTTT
>few|TRBV25-1|.|TRBJ2-5
CASSAWEETQYF
TGTGCCAGCAGCGCTTGGGAAGAGACCCAGTACTTC
>few|TRBV6-5|TRBD2|TRBJ2-2
CASSYSASGRGNTGELFF
TGTGCCAGCAGTTACTCCGCTAGCGGGAGGGGGAACACCGGGGAGCTGTTTTTT
>few|TRBV20-1|.|TRBJ1-5
CSASPSGYSNQPQHF
TGCAGTGCTAGCCCGTCGGGCTATAGCAATCAGCCCCAGCATTTT
>many|TRBV12-3/TRBV12-4|.|TRBJ1-1
CASSFSTNTEAFF
TGTGCCAGCAGCTTCTCTACGAACACTGAAGCTTTCTTT
>.|TRBV15|.|TRBJ1-1
CATSRDPGTGEAFF
TGTGCCACCAGCAGGGACCCGGGAACCGGAGAAGCTTTCTTT
>.|TRBV29-1|TRBD2|TRBJ2-3
CSVIAGGPYSTDTQYF
TGCAGCGTTATAGCGGGGGGCCCCTATAGCACAGATACGCAGTATTTT
>.|TRBV5-1|TRBD1|TRBJ2-2
CASSRGTGRSGTGELFF
TGCGCCAGCTCCCGGGGGACAGGGCGAAGCGGCACCGGGGAGCTGTTTTTT
>.|TRBV24-1|TRBD2|TRBJ2-3
CATSDFIAGNTDTQYF
TGTGCCACCAGTGATTTCATAGCGGGAAACACAGATACGCAGTATTTT
>few|TRBV12-5|TRBD2|TRBJ2-1
CASGLTSGSYNEQFF
TGTGCTAGTGGTTTGACTAGCGGGTCCTACAATGAGCAGTTCTTC
>.|TRBV25-1|.|TRBJ2-1
CASSESGPRLSEGQFF
TGTGCCAGCAGTGAATCAGGGCCTCGGTTGAGCGAGGGGCAGTTCTTC
>few|TRBV5-1|.|TRBJ2-5
CASSPPMGAGQETQYF
TGCGCCAGCAGCCCCCCAATGGGGGCGGGCCAAGAGACCCAGTACTTC
>.|TRBV20-1|TRBD2|TRBJ2-1
CSAYSGTSGVYEQFF
TGCAGTGCATACTCCGGGACTAGCGGGGTTTACGAGCAGTTCTTC
>many|TRBV20-1|.|TRBJ2-1
CSAVGQAYNEQFF
TGCAGTGCGGTAGGGCAGGCCTACAACGAGCAGTTCTTC
>.|TRBV6-1|TRBD1|TRBJ1-2
CASRRGTGGADGYGYTF
TGTGCCAGCAGGAGGGGGACAGGGGGCGCGGACGGCTATGGCTACACCTTC
>many|TRBV2|.|TRBJ2-1
CASSEGGRMNEQFF
TGTGCCAGCAGTGAAGGGGGGCGCATGAATGAGCAGTTCTTC
>few|TRBV4-1|.|TRBJ2-7
CASSQELAAGTFYEQYF
TGCGCCAGCAGCCAAGAGTTGGCGGCGGGGACCTTCTACGAGCAGTACTTC
>many|TRBV15|.|TRBJ2-1
CATSRVIGSYNEQFF
TGTGCCACCAGCAGAGTCATAGGCTCCTACAATGAGCAGTTCTTC
>few|TRBV5-5|TRBD1|TRBJ2-2
CASSLWTGVSTGELFF
TGTGCCAGCAGCCTATGGACAGGGGTTAGCACCGGGGAGCTGTTTTTT